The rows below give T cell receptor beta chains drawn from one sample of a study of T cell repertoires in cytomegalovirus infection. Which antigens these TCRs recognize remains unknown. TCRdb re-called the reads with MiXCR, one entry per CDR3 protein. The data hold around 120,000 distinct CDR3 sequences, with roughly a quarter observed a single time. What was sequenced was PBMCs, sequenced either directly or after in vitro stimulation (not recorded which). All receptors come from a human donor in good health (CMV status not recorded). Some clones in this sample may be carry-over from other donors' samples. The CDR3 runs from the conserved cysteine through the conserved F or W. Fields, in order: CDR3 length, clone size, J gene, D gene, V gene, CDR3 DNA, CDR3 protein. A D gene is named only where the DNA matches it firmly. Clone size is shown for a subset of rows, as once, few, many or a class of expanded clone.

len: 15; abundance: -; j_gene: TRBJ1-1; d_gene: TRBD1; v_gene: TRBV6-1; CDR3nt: TGTGCCAGCAGTGTAGAGGGACAGTTGAACACTGAAGCTTTCTTT; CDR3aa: CASSVEGQLNTEAFF
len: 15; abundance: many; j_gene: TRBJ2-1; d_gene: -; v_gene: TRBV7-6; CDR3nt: TGTGCCAGCAGCCTCGGACTATTTTTGAGCAATGAGCAGTTCTTC; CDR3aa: CASSLGLFLSNEQFF
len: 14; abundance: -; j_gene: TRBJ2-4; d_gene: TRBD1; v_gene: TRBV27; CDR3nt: TGTGCCAGCAGTCCCGGGACAGGGATCGGCATTCAGTACTTC; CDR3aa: CASSPGTGIGIQYF
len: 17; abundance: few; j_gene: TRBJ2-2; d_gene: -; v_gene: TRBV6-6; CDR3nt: TGTGCCAGCAGTTACAGGCCAGGGGCCAACGCTTATGGGGAGCTGTTTTTT; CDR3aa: CASSYRPGANAYGELFF
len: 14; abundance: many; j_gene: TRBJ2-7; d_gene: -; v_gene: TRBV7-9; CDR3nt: TGTGCCAGCAGCCCTCAGCGGTCTACCTACGAGCAGTACTTC; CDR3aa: CASSPQRSTYEQYF
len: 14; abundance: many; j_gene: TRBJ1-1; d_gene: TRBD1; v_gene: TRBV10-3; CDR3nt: TGTGCCATCAGTCCGGACAGGTCGAACACTGAAGCTTTCTTT; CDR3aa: CAISPDRSNTEAFF
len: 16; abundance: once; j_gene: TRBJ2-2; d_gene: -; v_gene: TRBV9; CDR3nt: TGTGCCAGCAGCGTAGCCTCGGGAGTACACACCGGGGAGCTGTTTTTT; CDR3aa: CASSVASGVHTGELFF
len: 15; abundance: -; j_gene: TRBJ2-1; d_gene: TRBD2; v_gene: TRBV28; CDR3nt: TGTGCCAGCAGCCATAGCGGGAGTGGGTACAATGAGCAGTTCTTC; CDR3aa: CASSHSGSGYNEQFF
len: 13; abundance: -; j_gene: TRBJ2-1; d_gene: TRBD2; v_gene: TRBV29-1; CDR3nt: TGCAGCGGGATAGCGGGAGTTGGGAATGAGCAGTTCTTC; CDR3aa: CSGIAGVGNEQFF
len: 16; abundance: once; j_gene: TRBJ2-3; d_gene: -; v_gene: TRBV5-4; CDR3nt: TGTGCCAGCAGCGGGGCCGGGAGAACTAGCACAGATACGCAGTATTTT; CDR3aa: CASSGAGRTSTDTQYF
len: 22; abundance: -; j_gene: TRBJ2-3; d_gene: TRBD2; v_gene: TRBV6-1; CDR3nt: TGTGCCAGCAGTTTTTACTCACTCCGTTCTCGAGCGGGAGAAAAAAGCACAGATACGCAGTATTTT; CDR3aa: CASSFYSLRSRAGEKSTDTQYF
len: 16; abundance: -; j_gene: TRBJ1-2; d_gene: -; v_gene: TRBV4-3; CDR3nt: TGCGCCAGCAGCCAAGCCAAGACAGCCTCTTCCTATGGCTACACCTTC; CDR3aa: CASSQAKTASSYGYTF
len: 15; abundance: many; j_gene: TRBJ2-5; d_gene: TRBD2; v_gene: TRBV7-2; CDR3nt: TGTGCCAGCAGCCCGGGAGCGGGAGCGCTAAAGACCCAGTACTTC; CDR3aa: CASSPGAGALKTQYF
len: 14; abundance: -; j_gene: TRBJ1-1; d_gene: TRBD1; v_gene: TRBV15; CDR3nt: TGTGCCACCAGCAGAGATACAGGGGGCACTGAAGCTTTCTTT; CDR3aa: CATSRDTGGTEAFF
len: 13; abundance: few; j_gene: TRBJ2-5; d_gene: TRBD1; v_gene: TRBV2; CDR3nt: TGTGCCAGCAGGACCGGGACAGGAGAGACCCAGTACTTC; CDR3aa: CASRTGTGETQYF
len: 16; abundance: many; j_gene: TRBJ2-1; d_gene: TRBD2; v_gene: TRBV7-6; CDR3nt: TGTGCCAGCAGCCATAGACTAGCGGGCTCCTACAATGAGCAGTTCTTC; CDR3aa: CASSHRLAGSYNEQFF
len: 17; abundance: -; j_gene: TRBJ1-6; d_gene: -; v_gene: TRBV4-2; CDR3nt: TGTGCCAGCAGCCAATTAGCAGGCCAGTTGTATAATTCACCCCTCCACTTT; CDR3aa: CASSQLAGQLYNSPLHF
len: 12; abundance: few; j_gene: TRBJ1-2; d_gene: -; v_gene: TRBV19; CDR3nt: TGTGCCAGCCGCCGGGGGGATCAGGGCTACACCTTC; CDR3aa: CASRRGDQGYTF
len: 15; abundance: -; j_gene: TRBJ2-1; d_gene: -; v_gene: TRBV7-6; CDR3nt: TGTGCCAGCAGCTTACATGGTGGGGCAAACAATGAGCAGTTCTTC; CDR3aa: CASSLHGGANNEQFF
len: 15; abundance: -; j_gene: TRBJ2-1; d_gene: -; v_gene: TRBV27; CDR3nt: TGTGCCAGCAGTTTTCAGGACAGTCCCTACAATGAGCAGTTCTTC; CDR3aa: CASSFQDSPYNEQFF
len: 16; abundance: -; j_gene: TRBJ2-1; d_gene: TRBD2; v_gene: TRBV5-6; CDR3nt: TGTGCCAGCAGCGTAAGTGGGACTACTATTTACAATGAGCAGTTCTTC; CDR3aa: CASSVSGTTIYNEQFF
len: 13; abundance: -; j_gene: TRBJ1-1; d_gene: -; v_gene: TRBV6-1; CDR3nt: TGTGCCAGCAGTGACAGGGTGAACACTGAAGCTTTCTTT; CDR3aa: CASSDRVNTEAFF
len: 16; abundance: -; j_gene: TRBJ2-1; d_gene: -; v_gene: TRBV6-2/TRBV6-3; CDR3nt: TGTGCCAGCAGTTACAACGGGGGAGTGGGGGACAATGAGCAGTTCTTC; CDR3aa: CASSYNGGVGDNEQFF
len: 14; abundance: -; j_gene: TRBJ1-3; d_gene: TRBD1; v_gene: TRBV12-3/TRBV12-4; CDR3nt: TGTGCCAGCAGGACAGGGAGGACTGGAAACACCATATATTTT; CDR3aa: CASRTGRTGNTIYF